Listed here is a single T cell receptor (beta chain). The data were obtained in a study of blood T cell repertoires in COVID-19. Study-wide context: Samples came from the United States, Italy and Spain, spanning acute and convalescent COVID-19.

This CDR3 contains 19 residues. Germline V gene sequence: CDR1 MRHNA, CDR2 SNTAGT. The junction had 21 bases not matched to a gene; V was cut back by 6 bases and J by 7 bases. TCRdb's copy holds only in-frame clones and misses some; the assay was immunoSEQ multiplex PCR. Of more than 70,000 clones in the sample, about 88% are singletons; the top ten hold 9.1%. The sequence was collected from a human donor in a cohort sampled during active COVID-19. The J gene is TRBJ1-4, the V gene TRBV6-4, with TRBD1 matching 9 bases. Sequencing was performed on peripheral blood. CDR3 sequence reads: CASRSRRDRALISSEKLFF. DNA of the CDR3: TGTGCCAGCAGATCCCGACGGGACAGGGCCCTGATTTCGAGTGAAAAACTGTTTTTT.